This TCR beta chain was obtained from a study of T cells after yellow fever vaccination. Findings and limits, study-wide: Shared CD4/CD8 clonotypes were a small share, likely from convergent recombination.

Germline lookup yields CDR1 MGHDK and CDR2 SYGVNS. This CDR3 is 15 amino acids long. V was shortened by 0 bases and J by 3 bases, with 10 bases between the two germline ends. Using its own MiXCR run on the 5' RACE reads, TCRdb lists one record per CDR3 protein. This table holds fewer than 450,000 distinct CDR3 sequences, approximately 4% found once. Comment on this clonotype: Antigen unknown.

Sequences were derived from PBMCs, sampled 5 days after the yellow fever booster vaccination. The chain has TRBV25-1 and TRBJ2-3; the D gene is possibly TRBD2 (5 bases). This sequence was found in a man aged 18 to 30 who received the YFV17D yellow fever vaccine. This CDR3 reads CASSEYILATDTQYF. DNA for the CDR3: TGTGCCAGCAGTGAATATATCTTAGCGACAGATACGCAGTATTTT.